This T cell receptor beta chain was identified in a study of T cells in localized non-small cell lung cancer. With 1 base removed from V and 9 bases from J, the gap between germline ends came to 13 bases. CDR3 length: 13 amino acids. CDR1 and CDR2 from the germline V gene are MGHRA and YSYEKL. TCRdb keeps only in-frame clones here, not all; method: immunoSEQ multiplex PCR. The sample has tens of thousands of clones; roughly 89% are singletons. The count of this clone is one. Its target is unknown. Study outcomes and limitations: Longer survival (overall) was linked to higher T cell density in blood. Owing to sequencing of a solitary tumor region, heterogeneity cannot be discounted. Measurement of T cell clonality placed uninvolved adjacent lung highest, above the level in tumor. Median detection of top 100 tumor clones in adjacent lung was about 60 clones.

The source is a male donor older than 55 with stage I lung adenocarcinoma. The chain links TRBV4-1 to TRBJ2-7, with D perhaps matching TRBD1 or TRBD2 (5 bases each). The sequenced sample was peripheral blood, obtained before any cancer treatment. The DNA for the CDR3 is TGCGCCAGCAGCCAAGGACGGGCAGGGACGCAGTACTTC. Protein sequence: CASSQGRAGTQYF.